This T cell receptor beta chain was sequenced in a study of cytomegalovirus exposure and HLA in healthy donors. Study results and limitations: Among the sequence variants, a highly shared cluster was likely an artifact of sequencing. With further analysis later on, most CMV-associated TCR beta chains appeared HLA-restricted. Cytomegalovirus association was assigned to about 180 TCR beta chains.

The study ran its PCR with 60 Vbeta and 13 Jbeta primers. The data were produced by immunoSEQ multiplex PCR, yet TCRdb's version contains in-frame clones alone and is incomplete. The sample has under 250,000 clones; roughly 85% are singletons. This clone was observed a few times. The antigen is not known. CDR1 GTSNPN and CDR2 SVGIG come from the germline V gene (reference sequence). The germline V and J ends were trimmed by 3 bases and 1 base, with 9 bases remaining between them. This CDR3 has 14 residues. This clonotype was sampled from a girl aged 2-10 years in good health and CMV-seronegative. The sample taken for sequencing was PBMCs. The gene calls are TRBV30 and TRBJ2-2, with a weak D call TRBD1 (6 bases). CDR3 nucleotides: TGTGCCTGGAGACCGACAGGGAACACCGGGGAGCTGTTTTTT. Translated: CAWRPTGNTGELFF.